This T cell receptor (beta chain) was sequenced during a study of T cells expressing NK-cell markers. Study context: Seven of the eight sequenced donors were HCMV-seropositive; one was seronegative. Study-wide points: Dominant NKG2C+ clonotypes made up roughly 1.0-7.5% of CD8+ T cells in roughly 6 donors. Whether the expanded NKG2C+ T cell clones recognized HCMV remained unclear.

To note about this clonotype: As yet, its antigen is unknown.

TCRdb derives one entry per CDR3 protein from the 5' RACE reads, leaving out DNA. The repertoire table contains a few hundred thousand distinct CDR3 sequences. The CDR3 has 15 amino acids. The germline V gene encodes CDR1 SGHDT and CDR2 YYEEEE. The rearrangement uses TRBV5-6 and TRBJ2-5; absent DNA, TCRdb's TRBD2 call cannot be checked. This clonotype originated in a man aged 18-75 years in good health. Sequences were obtained from blood T cells: a sorted CD56 or NKG2C T cell subset, CD4+ or CD8+ T cells, or bulk PBMC T cells (not recorded which). The CDR3 protein is CASSLVGTRQETQYF.